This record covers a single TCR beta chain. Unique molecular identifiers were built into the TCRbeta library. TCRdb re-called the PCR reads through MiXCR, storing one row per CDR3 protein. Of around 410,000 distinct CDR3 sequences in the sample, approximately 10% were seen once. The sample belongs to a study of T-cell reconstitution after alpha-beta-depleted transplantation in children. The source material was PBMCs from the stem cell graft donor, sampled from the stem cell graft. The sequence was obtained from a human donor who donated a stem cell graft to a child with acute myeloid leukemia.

The CDR3 spells CSVTGDFQRRGDTGELFF. For the CDR3, the DNA is TGCAGCGTTACGGGAGATTTTCAAAGGAGGGGGGACACCGGGGAGCTGTTTTTT. The rearrangement uses TRBV29-1 and TRBJ2-2, with D perhaps given as TRBD1 or TRBD2 (6 bases each). V was cut by 5 bases and J by 3 bases, with 25 bases left in between. The CDR3 loop spans 18 amino acids. CDR1 is SQVTM and CDR2 is ANQGSEA in the germline V gene.